The 27 T cell receptor beta chains listed next were all sequenced from one sample in a study of T cell responses to AZD1222 COVID-19 vaccine. Data came from immunoSEQ multiplex PCR; TCRdb stores just in-frame clones and leaves some out. Here the sample spans roughly 120,000 clones, approximately 90% being singletons. The sequences come from peripheral blood, collected on day 0 of AZD1222 vaccination. The receptor set was obtained from an adult in good health.

This rearrangement joins TRBV19 to TRBJ1-1; D remains unclear. Germline V gene lookup returns CDR1 LNHDA and CDR2 SQIVND (reference sequence). CDR3 length equals 13 residues. Trimming took off 0 bases at V and 11 bases at J, with 13 bases between the two ends. The CDR3 DNA is TGTGCCAGTAGTATAGACCGGCGAGGGTGGGCTTTCTTT. This sequence encodes CASSIDRRGWAFF.

The V call is TRBV30, the J call TRBJ1-5, with 10 nucleotides matching TRBD1. After removal of 3 bases from V and 3 bases from J, the junction contained 2 bases not matched to a gene. Looked up from germline, CDR1 is GTSNPN and CDR2 is SVGIG (reference sequence). The CDR3 sequence is 14 residues long. CDR3 nucleotide sequence: TGTGCCTGGAGCGGGACAGGGGACAATCAGCCCCAGCATTTT. Encoded protein: CAWSGTGDNQPQHF.

The chain employs TRBV27 and TRBJ2-7; maybe TRBD2 (7 bases). Trimming stripped 6 bases from V and 3 bases from J, with 12 bases between. Germline assignment: CDR1 MNHEY and CDR2 SMNVEV (reference sequence). There are 13 residues in the CDR3. CDR3 region: CASSPGGLYEQYV. CDR3 nucleotides: TGTGCCAGCAGCCCCGGGGGGCTCTACGAGCAGTACGTC.

The chain links TRBV5-4 to TRBJ2-3; 9 nucleotides align to TRBD2. The V gene's germline CDR1 is SGHNT and CDR2 YYREEE (reference sequence). CDR3 size: 18 residues. V lost 6 bases and J lost 3; bases outside the gene matches: 17. The DNA for the CDR3 is TGTGCCAGCACCCCGTGGGGGGCGGGGGGGCCGGGAACAGATACGCAGTATTTT. This sequence encodes CASTPWGAGGPGTDTQYF.

This clone occurred once. The chain recombines TRBV4-1 with TRBJ2-7; a weak D match, TRBD1 (7 bases). The CDR3 sequence is 17 residues long. Trimming left V 0 bases short and J 4 bases short, with 19 bases between. The germline CDR1 and CDR2 sequences are MGHRA and YSYEKL. CDR3 residues: CASSQEGGGYALYEQYV. The CDR3 nucleotides are TGCGCCAGCAGCCAAGAAGGAGGGGGCTACGCCCTATACGAGCAGTACGTC.

V usage is TRBV24-1 and J usage is TRBJ2-5, with 8 bases fitting TRBD2. Trimming at V came to 7 bases and at J to 5 bases, leaving 5 bases not matched to a gene. The germline CDR1 and CDR2 sequences are KGHDR and SFDVKD. The CDR3 length is 13 residues. The CDR3: CATSGAGAETQYF. Here the CDR3 DNA reads TGTGCCACCAGCGGAGCGGGAGCTGAGACCCAGTACTTC.

V gene TRBV10-3 combines with J gene TRBJ1-1; the match to TRBD1 covers 8 bases. The CDR3 consists of 15 residues. V lost 6 bases to trimming and J lost 4 bases; unmatched junction nucleotides: 10. The germline V gene encodes CDR1 ENHRY and CDR2 SYGVKD. CDR3 in DNA: TGTGCCATCAGAGCCGACAGGGGATGGTTCACTGAAGCTTTCTTT. Amino acid sequence: CAIRADRGWFTEAFF.

This chain uses TRBV4-2 with TRBJ2-1, with D perhaps TRBD1 (7 bases). CDR1 and CDR2 (germline): LGHNA, YNFKEQ. CDR3 length: 15 amino acids. V lost 3 bases to trimming and J lost 6 bases, with 15 bases between them. In nucleotides, the CDR3 is TGTGCCAGCAGCCACCCGTTCCAGGGGGGCAATGAGCAGTTCTTC. This encodes CASSHPFQGGNEQFF.

The chain carries TRBV2 and TRBJ2-7, with a possible D match to TRBD1 (5 bases). The V end was cut by 3 bases, the J end by 9 bases, with 18 bases between. The CDR3 is made up of 14 amino acids. CDR1 SNHLY and CDR2 FYNNEI come from the germline V gene. The CDR3 protein is CASSDANRPLGQYV. DNA for the CDR3: TGTGCCAGCAGTGATGCTAACAGGCCGTTGGGGCAGTACGTC.

J is TRBJ2-2 and V is TRBV3-1 (or the pseudogene TRBV3-2); TRBD2 matches at 14 bases. V was pared by 4 bases and J by 4 bases, with 8 bases of the junction left unmatched. The CDR3 sequence is 18 residues long. CDR1 LGHDT and CDR2 YNNKEL come from the germline V gene (reference sequence). CDR3 DNA sequence: TGTGCCAGCAGCCCGGGACTAGCGGGAGCTCAAGGCACCGGGGAGCTGTTTTTT. The encoded protein is CASSPGLAGAQGTGELFF.

The genes are TRBV12-3 or TRBV12-4 and TRBJ2-7; 7 nucleotides line up with TRBD1. This CDR3 comprises 13 residues. Trimming at V came to 6 bases and at J to 5 bases, leaving 7 bases not matched to a gene. The CDR3 sequence: CASSQDRDHEQYF. The DNA of the CDR3 is TGTGCCAGCAGCCAAGACAGGGACCACGAGCAGTACTTC.

The chain is built from TRBV7-9 and TRBJ1-4, with D possibly being TRBD1 (5 bases). The V and J ends lost 6 bases and 4 bases respectively, with 15 bases between them. From germline, CDR1 is SEHNR and CDR2 FQNEAQ (reference sequence). The CDR3 sequence is 15 residues long. CDR3 residues: CASSPAGRINEKLFF. The CDR3 bases are TGTGCCAGCAGTCCCGCAGGGCGGATTAATGAAAAACTGTTTTTT. Together with reference TRBV7-9 and TRBJ1-4, the CDR3 gives the full variable domain: DTGVSQNPRHKITKRGQNVTFRCDPISEHNRLYWYRQTLGQGPEFLTYFQNEAQLEKSRLLSDRFSAERPKGSFSTLEIQRTEQGDSAMYLCASSPAGRINEKLFFGSGTQLSVL.

V usage is TRBV24-1 and J usage is TRBJ2-5; 7 bases map to TRBD1. Germline assignment: CDR1 KGHDR and CDR2 SFDVKD. This CDR3 has 12 residues. Unmatched junction bases numbered 7, after V lost 9 bases and J lost 7 bases. CDR3 DNA sequence: TGTGCCACCGTGGACAGGCAGGGGACCCAGTACTTC. Its translation is CATVDRQGTQYF.

The chain has TRBV5-1 and TRBJ1-1; weak D call: TRBD1 (6 bases). V was cut by 1 base and J by 0 bases, with 10 bases left in between. Germline CDR1 SGHRS, CDR2 YFSETQ. The CDR3 is 15 amino acids. The CDR3 coding sequence is TGCGCCAGCAGCTTGCAGGGGAAGATGAACACTGAAGCTTTCTTT. It codes for CASSLQGKMNTEAFF. Full variable domain (rest looked up from reference TRBV5-1 and TRBJ1-1): KAGVTQTPRYLIKTRGQQVTLSCSPISGHRSVSWYQQTPGQGLQFLFEYFSETQRNKGNFPGRFSGRQFSNSRSEMNVSTLELGDSALYLCASSLQGKMNTEAFFGQGTRLTVV.

The chain employs TRBV10-3 and TRBJ2-1; 11 bases are a match to TRBD2. V shed 5 bases, J shed 7 bases, and the junction held 19 bases outside the gene matches. The CDR3 totals 19 residues. Germline V gives CDR1 ENHRY, CDR2 SYGVKD. CDR3 loop: CAISQPKPTSGSAVNEQFF. CDR3 DNA: TGTGCCATCAGTCAACCTAAACCAACTAGCGGGAGTGCGGTGAATGAGCAGTTCTTC.

The chain employs TRBV7-9 and TRBJ1-1; D gene uncertain. This CDR3 has 14 amino acids. V was shortened by 3 bases and J by 4 bases, with 12 bases between the two germline ends. Germline CDR1 and CDR2: SEHNR and FQNEAQ (reference sequence). As DNA, the CDR3 is TGTGCCAGCAGCTTCTTCGCAGATGGCACTGAAGCTTTCTTT. Translated, it gives CASSFFADGTEAFF.

The rearrangement links TRBV5-8 to TRBJ1-4, with 7 bases fitting TRBD1. Germline V gene data show CDR1 as SGHTS and CDR2 as YDEGEE. This CDR3 has 15 amino acids. V shed 5 bases and J 3 bases; nucleotides not matched to a gene: 7. The CDR3 nucleotides are TGTGCCAGCAGACCCGGGACAGCCCCTAATGAAAAACTGTTTTTT. Its translation: CASRPGTAPNEKLFF.

The sample holds a few counts of this clone. The genes are TRBV18 and TRBJ2-5; no reliable D call. CDR3 length: 14 amino acids. Trimming took 0 bases from V and 4 from J, leaving 9 bases between them. Looked up from germline, CDR1 is KGHSH and CDR2 is LQKENI. Written as DNA, the CDR3 is TGTGCCAGCTCACCACCGGGCAGAATAGAGACCCAGTACTTC. It codes for CASSPPGRIETQYF.

This clone was detected only once. The chain links TRBV4-2 to TRBJ1-4, with 7 nucleotides matching TRBD1. The ends lost 1 base at V and 0 bases at J; junction bases unmatched: 2. This CDR3 comprises 16 residues. Per germline, CDR1 LGHNA and CDR2 YNFKEQ. In DNA form, the CDR3 reads TGTGCCAGCAGCCAAGGAACAGGGGCAACTAATGAAAAACTGTTTTTT. As protein: CASSQGTGATNEKLFF.

The V gene is TRBV6-4, the J gene TRBJ1-4; D not certain. V lost 10 bases and J 3 bases, leaving 9 bases between the germline ends. Germline V gene lookup returns CDR1 MRHNA and CDR2 SNTAGT. The CDR3 is 12 residues long. CDR3 loop: CAILGPNEKLFF. CDR3 nucleotides: TGTGCCATCCTAGGACCTAATGAAAAACTGTTTTTT.

V usage is TRBV2 and J usage is TRBJ1-2; the D gene is possibly TRBD1 (5 bases). V was trimmed by 4 bases and J by 3 bases, leaving 9 bases between them. Germline CDR1 is SNHLY and CDR2 is FYNNEI. The CDR3 has 13 residues. The CDR3 region is CASSGGVDYGYTF. CDR3 DNA sequence: TGTGCCAGCAGTGGAGGGGTGGACTATGGCTACACCTTC. The whole variable domain, remainder taken from reference TRBV2 and TRBJ1-2, is EPEVTQTPSHQVTQMGQEVILRCVPISNHLYFYWYRQILGQKVEFLVSFYNNEISEKSEIFDDQFSVERPDGSNFTLKIRSTKLEDSAMYFCASSGGVDYGYTFGSGTRLTVV.

This clone was detected once. The chain joins TRBV5-4 to TRBJ2-6; D uncertain. Trimming took 5 bases from V and 4 from J, leaving 10 bases between them. Germline loops: CDR1 SGHNT, CDR2 YYREEE (reference sequence). The CDR3 spans 14 residues. This CDR3 is CASSSPRGANVLTF. The DNA of the CDR3 is TGTGCCAGCAGTTCCCCTCGGGGGGCCAACGTCCTGACTTTC.

This clone was recorded many times. In DNA form, the CDR3 reads TGTGCCAGCAGTTTGACTAGCGGGAGCTACGAGCAGTACTTC. Translation gives CASSLTSGSYEQYF. This chain connects TRBV6-2 or TRBV6-3 to TRBJ2-7; 12 nucleotides agree with TRBD2. Germline CDR1 reads MNHEY; CDR2 reads SVGEGT. The CDR3 is made up of 14 amino acids. J was trimmed by 3 bases and V by 4 bases; bases with no gene match: 1.

V is TRBV18 and J is TRBJ1-1, with TRBD1 as a possible D gene (5 bases). The CDR3 length is 15 residues. V shed 4 bases and J shed 2 bases, with 14 bases lying between them. CDR1 is KGHSH, CDR2 LQKENI, per germline. The CDR3 nucleotides read TGTGCCAGCTCACGTGCCCATGGGGGAAACACTGAAGCTTTCTTT. Protein product: CASSRAHGGNTEAFF.

Only one count was recorded for this clone. This chain uses TRBV5-6 with TRBJ1-2; D is unresolved. Germline V CDR1 and CDR2: SGHDT, YYEEEE. V lost 1 base to trimming and J lost 4 bases, with 8 bases between them. CDR3 length equals 13 residues. The CDR3, as DNA: TGTGCCAGCAGCTTGCCGGGGTCCTATGGCTACACCTTC. Its protein product is CASSLPGSYGYTF.

The chain uses TRBV5-5 and TRBJ1-1, with TRBD1 identical over 10 bases. V was pared by 6 bases and J by 6 bases, with 5 bases of the junction left unmatched. CDR1 SGHKS and CDR2 YYEKEE come from the germline V gene (reference sequence). The CDR3 is made up of 13 amino acids. This CDR3 is CASTADRGPEAFF. The CDR3 DNA is TGTGCCAGCACTGCCGACAGGGGGCCTGAAGCTTTCTTT.

This rearrangement joins TRBV5-5 to TRBJ2-3, with D perhaps TRBD2 (6 bases). This CDR3 is built from 15 residues. V dropped 4 bases and J dropped 2 bases, with 14 bases sitting between them. Germline V gives CDR1 SGHKS, CDR2 YYEKEE (reference sequence). The CDR3 is CASSLGGGTTDTQYF. In DNA, the CDR3 is TGTGCCAGCAGCCTCGGTGGGGGGACCACAGATACGCAGTATTTT.